Shown below are 14 T cell receptor beta chains from a single sample sequenced in a study of cytomegalovirus exposure and HLA in healthy donors (dated by TCRdb to 2015 to 2018). Receptors were amplified or captured by the immunoSEQ multiplex PCR assay. The multiplex PCR relied on a mix of 60 forward primers for TCR Vbeta segments and 13 reverse primers for TCR Jbeta segments. Not all clones reach the TCRdb copy of this immuneACCESS table, which keeps in-frame sequences only. Checked studies attribute under half of the gap to unresolved V genes and leave the rest unexplained. The sample table records approximately 280,000 clones; roughly 90% of these occur just once. The ten largest make up approximately 2.2% of the sample. The specimen was PBMCs. These receptors originate from a woman between 18 and 30 years old in good health and CMV-seronegative.

A remark on this clone: The junction departs from the called germline gene at one end, perhaps through a read error. The chain combines TRBV14 with TRBJ2-2, with TRBD2 matching over 7 bases. The CDR3 consists of 15 residues. Looked up from germline, CDR1 is SGHDN and CDR2 is FVKESK. The chain's CDR3 is CASSQVLASTGELFF. CDR3 DNA sequence: TGTGCCAGCAGTCAAGTACTAGCGAGCACCGGGGAGCTGTTTTTT.

This clone appeared a single time. V usage is TRBV4-2 and J usage is TRBJ2-5; 7 bases are a match to TRBD2. The CDR3 length is 15 residues. V was pared by 2 bases and J by 4 bases, with 7 bases of the junction left unmatched. CDR1 is LGHNA, CDR2 YNFKEQ, per germline. CDR3 amino acids: CASSQWASGLETQYF. Here the CDR3 DNA reads TGTGCCAGCAGCCAATGGGCTAGCGGTCTAGAGACCCAGTACTTC.

The gene calls are TRBV12-5 and TRBJ1-1, with TRBD1 matching over 7 bases. Per the germline V gene, CDR1 is LGHNT and CDR2 is FRNRAP. The V and J ends lost 7 bases and 2 bases, in that order; junction bases with no gene match: 13. The CDR3 extends over 16 amino acids. The CDR3 DNA sequence: TGTGCTAGTGCCCAAAAGGGCGGACAGGCAAACACTGAAGCTTTCTTT. The encoded protein is CASAQKGGQANTEAFF.

The V call is TRBV6-5, the J call TRBJ2-1; 7 nucleotides line up with TRBD2. Losses at the gene ends were 0 bases for V and 4 bases for J; bases not matched to a gene: 3. The CDR3 length is 15 residues. CDR1 is MNHEY, CDR2 SVGAGI, per germline. The CDR3 sequence: CASSYSGEGYNEQFF. As DNA, the CDR3 is TGTGCCAGCAGTTACTCGGGGGAGGGGTACAATGAGCAGTTCTTC.

V usage is TRBV11-2 and J usage is TRBJ1-2; D uncertain. V shed 1 base and J shed 5 bases, with 14 bases lying between them. Germline V gives CDR1 SGHAT, CDR2 FQNNGV. The CDR3 runs to 15 residues. This chain's CDR3 is CASSLGMPRPYGYTF. CDR3 nucleotides: TGTGCCAGCAGCTTAGGAATGCCCAGGCCTTATGGCTACACCTTC.

V is TRBV27 and J is TRBJ1-2; D gene ambiguous. Germline assignment: CDR1 MNHEY and CDR2 SMNVEV (reference sequence). Trimming took off 8 bases at V and 4 bases at J, with 23 bases between the two ends. This CDR3 is 16 amino acids long. As DNA, the CDR3 is TGTGCCAGCGCTCTTACCCTCGGGAGTTCCAGCTATGGCTACACCTTC. It is translated as CASALTLGSSSYGYTF.

The genes are TRBV4-2 and TRBJ1-6; D possibly corresponds to TRBD1 (5 bases). Between the trimmed V and J ends, which lost 4 bases and 9 bases, there was a span of 13 bases. The CDR3 is 14 residues long. Germline-derived CDR1 and CDR2 are LGHNA and YNFKEQ. CDR3 coding DNA: TGTGCCAGCAGCCCCACGGGGGTAGGTTCACCCCTCCACTTT. Residues: CASSPTGVGSPLHF.

This chain links TRBV5-1 with TRBJ2-1; a possible D gene is TRBD2 (7 bases). In germline, CDR1 is SGHRS, CDR2 YFSETQ. Trimming took 3 bases from V and 5 from J, leaving 15 bases between them. CDR3 length: 15 amino acids. CDR3 amino acids: CASSYSGGAHNEQFF. CDR3 nucleotide sequence: TGCGCCAGCAGCTACTCGGGGGGCGCCCACAATGAGCAGTTCTTC.

This clone was detected a few times. The chain links TRBV29-1 to TRBJ2-1; D remains unclear. CDR1 and CDR2 (germline): SQVTM, ANQGSEA. With 2 bases removed from V and 6 bases from J, the gap between germline ends came to 11 bases. The CDR3 loop spans 13 amino acids. The CDR3 here is CSVEKQSSNEQFF. CDR3 sequence (DNA): TGCAGCGTTGAAAAGCAATCAAGCAATGAGCAGTTCTTC.

Only one count was recorded for this clone. This chain connects TRBV4-1 to TRBJ2-5; D may be TRBD2 (6 bases). CDR3 size: 16 residues. Trimming took off 0 bases at V and 5 bases at J, with 16 bases between the two ends. Per germline, CDR1 MGHRA and CDR2 YSYEKL. CDR3 in amino acids: CASSQEEVSAGETQYF. For the CDR3, the DNA is TGCGCCAGCAGCCAAGAGGAGGTCAGCGCGGGGGAGACCCAGTACTTC.

This chain links TRBV19 with TRBJ1-2; D unclear. The CDR3 covers 15 residues. V lost 3 bases and J lost 4, with 15 bases in between. Germline CDR1 reads LNHDA; CDR2 reads SQIVND (reference sequence). CDR3 amino acids: CASSIPNINSYGYTF. The CDR3 nucleotides read TGTGCCAGTAGTATCCCGAACATTAACAGCTATGGCTACACCTTC.

The V call is TRBV6-1, the J call TRBJ2-5, with a possible D match to TRBD2 (6 bases). The J call may be mistaken, given a closer DNA end match to TRBJ2-7. CDR1 is MNHNS and CDR2 is SASEGT in the germline V gene. This CDR3 has 15 residues. For the CDR3, the DNA is TGTGCCACCAGGGAGGACGAAAACCTCTCCTACGAGCAGTACTTC. Translated: CATREDENLSYEQYF.

This clone was found a few times. This chain links TRBV27 with TRBJ2-7; the D gene is possibly TRBD1 (6 bases). Germline V gene data show CDR1 as MNHEY and CDR2 as SMNVEV (reference sequence). V was shortened by 5 bases and J by 0 bases, with 17 bases between the two germline ends. The CDR3 totals 16 residues. DNA of the CDR3: TGTGCCAGCAGTACTAGTTATCCGGGACACTCCTACGAGCAGTACTTC. Encoded protein: CASSTSYPGHSYEQYF.

J is TRBJ1-5 and V is TRBV9; the D gene is possibly TRBD1 (6 bases). The germline CDR1 and CDR2 sequences are SGDLS and YYNGEE. V was shortened by 0 bases and J by 3 bases, with 10 bases between the two germline ends. The CDR3 is 15 residues long. The DNA for the CDR3 is TGTGCCAGCAGCGTAGCCGGACAGACCAATCAGCCCCAGCATTTT. This encodes CASSVAGQTNQPQHF. The whole variable domain, remainder taken from reference TRBV9 and TRBJ1-5, is DSGVTQTPKHLITATGQRVTLRCSPRSGDLSVYWYQQSLDQGLQFLIQYYNGEERAKGNILERFSAQQFPDLHSELNLSSLELGDSALYFCASSVAGQTNQPQHFGDGTRLSIL.